These T cell receptor beta chains were read from a single sample in a study of beta chain features in type 1 diabetes. Clones were read by immunoSEQ multiplex PCR, and TCRdb kept only the in-frame ones, dropping some. This table has 120,000 to 150,000 clones, roughly 48% appearing once. The specimen sequenced was Tregs from blood. The source of these receptors is a man between 18 and 35 years old in good health. Each CDR3 is given with its conserved first and last residue. A D gene is named only where the DNA matches it firmly. The listing skips clone size in some rows; elsewhere it reads once, few, many or a size class.

clone_size j_call v_call d_call cdr3_nt cdr3_aa
- TRBJ2-7 TRBV5-1 TRBD1 TGCGCCAGCAGCTTACAAGTGACAGGGGTGGGCGAGCAGTACTTC CASSLQVTGVGEQYF
- TRBJ2-3 TRBV27 TRBD2 TGTGCCAGCAGTTTGACCGAGCGGGAGGGCACAGATACGCAGTATTTT CASSLTEREGTDTQYF
few TRBJ1-1 TRBV30 - TGTGCCTGGAGCCCTAATACGGGCACTGAAGCTTTCTTT CAWSPNTGTEAFF
- TRBJ2-5 TRBV27 - TGTGCCAGCAGAACGGGAAGGCAAGAGACCCAGTACTTC CASRTGRQETQYF
- TRBJ1-2 TRBV19 - TGTGCCAGTAGTACAGAGCGCCGAGGCTACACCTTC CASSTERRGYTF
- TRBJ2-3 TRBV30 TRBD2 TGTGCCTGGAGTGTTCGGACTGGGGGGGTCACAGATACGCAGTATTTT CAWSVRTGGVTDTQYF
- TRBJ2-1 TRBV7-9 TRBD1 TGTGCCAGCACCCCCCCGGGGACAGGGATACGGGAGCAGTTCTTC CASTPPGTGIREQFF
few TRBJ2-1 TRBV27 TRBD2 TGTGCCAGCAGTTTAAGGCTTAGGAGCGGGGGATTGTCCTACAATGAGCAGTTCTTC CASSLRLRSGGLSYNEQFF
few TRBJ2-1 TRBV4-3 - TGCGCCAGCAGCCAAGATAAAGGGAGAGGAAATGAGCAGTTCTTC CASSQDKGRGNEQFF
- TRBJ2-7 TRBV18 TRBD2 TGTGCCAGCTCACCCTGGGCTAGCGGGATCGACTACGAGCAGTACTTC CASSPWASGIDYEQYF
- TRBJ2-1 TRBV28 - TGTGCCAGCAACCGATGGGGGCGCGTCCCTGAGCAGTTCTTC CASNRWGRVPEQFF
few TRBJ2-7 TRBV7-2 - TGTGCCAGCAGCCCTCGTCGGGTAGCGTCCCCAAAGGGCTACGAGCAGTACTTC CASSPRRVASPKGYEQYF
- TRBJ2-6 TRBV6-6 TRBD1 TGTGCCAGCAGCTTGACAGGGCCTGGGGCCAACGTCCTGACTTTC CASSLTGPGANVLTF
- TRBJ1-2 TRBV5-1 - TGCGCCAGCAGCGGCCAACAGGGTTCGCGGAACTATGGCTACACCTTC CASSGQQGSRNYGYTF
- TRBJ2-7 TRBV7-9 TRBD1 TGTGCCAGCAGCCCTAGGACAGGGGTGTCCTACGAGCAGTACTTC CASSPRTGVSYEQYF
- TRBJ1-1 TRBV5-1 TRBD1 TGCGCCAGCAGCTTAGGGGGCAGGGGTACTACTGAAGCTTTCTTT CASSLGGRGTTEAFF
- TRBJ1-2 TRBV5-4 - TGTGCCAGCAGCCCGGCGGCGGGTCGGGGGGGAGGCTACACCTTC CASSPAAGRGGGYTF
few TRBJ2-1 TRBV6-1 - TGTGCCAGCAGGAAAGCGGGCTCCTACAATGAGCAGTTCTTC CASRKAGSYNEQFF
- TRBJ2-7 TRBV4-3 - TGCGCCAGCAGCCAAACAGGGGAGGACTACGAGCAGTACTTC CASSQTGEDYEQYF
few TRBJ2-7 TRBV28 TRBD1 TGTGCCAGCACTGCGACCGGGACAGGGATTTACGAGCAGTACTTC CASTATGTGIYEQYF
- TRBJ2-1 TRBV10-3 TRBD2 TGTGCCATCAGTGTTCCCCCAGCGGGAGGGCCCAATGAGCAGTTCTTC CAISVPPAGGPNEQFF
few TRBJ2-6 TRBV5-6 - TGTGCCAGCAGCTTGGTGACACCTGGGGCCAACGTCCTGACTTTC CASSLVTPGANVLTF
few TRBJ2-1 TRBV7-9 TRBD2 TGTGCCAGCAGCACTAGAGCGGGAGTTTTAGACAATGAGCAGTTCTTC CASSTRAGVLDNEQFF
once TRBJ2-7 TRBV28 TRBD1 TGTGCCAGCAGGTTAACCGGGACAGGGCGACTCTACGGGCAGTACTTC CASRLTGTGRLYGQYF
- TRBJ2-7 TRBV5-1 TRBD1 TGCGCCAGCAGTCCGGACAGGTACGAGCAGTACTTC CASSPDRYEQYF
- TRBJ2-3 TRBV14 TRBD2 TGTGCCAGCAGCCAAACCTACGGCGGGAGAAGGATAGATACGCAGTATTTT CASSQTYGGRRIDTQYF
- TRBJ2-1 TRBV18 TRBD1 TGTGCCAGCTCACCCCCCCAGGGGGCGAAGAATGAGCAGTTCTTC CASSPPQGAKNEQFF
- TRBJ2-1 TRBV9 - TGTGCCAGCAGCGTAGGGCTCTCCTACAATGAGCAGTTCTTC CASSVGLSYNEQFF
few TRBJ2-3 TRBV7-9 - TGTGCCAGCAGCTTAAGGGGCATTAACACAGATACGCAGTATTTT CASSLRGINTDTQYF
- TRBJ2-7 TRBV7-9 - TGTGCCAGCATGAGCAGGACCTACGAGCAGTACTTC CASMSRTYEQYF
- TRBJ2-7 TRBV16 TRBD1 TGTGCCAGCAGCCGCAGGGGGCAATACGAGCAGTACTTC CASSRRGQYEQYF
- TRBJ1-2 TRBV5-4 - TGTGCCAGCAGACAAACACAGGAAGTCTATGGCTACACCTTC CASRQTQEVYGYTF